Listed below are T cell receptor beta chains from one sample, sequenced in a study of breast tumors, draining lymph nodes, adjacent tissues. TCRdb reanalysed the multiplex PCR reads using MiXCR and keeps one entry per CDR3 protein. The sample yields roughly 80,000 distinct CDR3 sequences, roughly a fifth seen once. Sequenced: axillary lymph node tissue. These receptors all stem from a female donor with breast cancer. Some clones in this sample may be carry-over from other donors' samples. Both conserved end residues are part of each CDR3. Each record gives: D gene, V gene, J gene, clone size, CDR3 protein, CDR3 DNA. D genes are given only for firm matches. Clone size is given for some rows only: seen once, a few or many times, or a class if the clone is expanded.

TRBD1	TRBV18	TRBJ2-7	NA	CASSGDRGNEQYF	TGTGCCAGCTCCGGGGACAGAGGGAACGAGCAGTACTTC
TRBD2	TRBV2	TRBJ2-1	many	CANSEGASGTNEQFF	TGTGCCAACAGTGAAGGCGCTAGCGGGACCAATGAGCAGTTCTTC
NA	TRBV6-1	TRBJ2-3	many	CASSVFSASTDTQYF	TGTGCCAGCAGTGTATTTAGTGCAAGCACAGATACGCAGTATTTT
NA	TRBV27	TRBJ2-7	NA	CASSFTDRAYEQYF	TGTGCCAGCAGTTTCACGGACAGAGCCTACGAGCAGTACTTC
NA	TRBV6-2/TRBV6-3	TRBJ2-3	NA	CASTARRAATDTQYF	TGTGCCAGCACTGCGAGAAGGGCGGCAACAGATACGCAGTATTTT
NA	TRBV11-3	TRBJ2-1	many	CASSHDLNNEQFF	TGTGCCAGCAGCCATGACCTCAACAATGAGCAGTTCTTC
TRBD2	TRBV20-1	TRBJ2-5	many	CSGGATSRETQYF	TGCAGTGGGGGAGCGACTAGCCGAGAGACCCAGTACTTC
NA	TRBV3-1	TRBJ2-7	few	CASSQDFQGGYEQYF	TGTGCCAGCAGCCAAGATTTTCAGGGGGGCTACGAGCAGTACTTC
TRBD2	TRBV5-1	TRBJ2-3	medium-sized	CASSSGLAGGTDTQYF	TGCGCCAGCAGCTCAGGACTAGCGGGGGGCACAGATACGCAGTATTTT
NA	TRBV6-5	TRBJ2-1	NA	CASSYSRPTSYNEQFF	TGTGCCAGCAGTTACTCCCGACCGACCTCCTACAATGAGCAGTTCTTC
NA	TRBV2	TRBJ1-6	many	CASSEAGGDSPLHF	TGTGCCAGCAGTGAAGCGGGTGGGGATTCACCCCTCCACTTT
TRBD2	TRBV9	TRBJ2-7	many	CASSVAPGPRLAGDPRTRSYEQYF	TGTGCCAGCAGCGTAGCCCCGGGGCCGAGACTAGCGGGAGACCCCCGAACCCGATCGTACGAGCAGTACTTC
NA	TRBV10-3	TRBJ1-4	many	CAISDGRGSEKLFF	TGTGCCATCAGTGATGGCCGAGGCAGTGAAAAACTGTTTTTT
TRBD1	TRBV19	TRBJ2-5	many	CASSMSTGRLETQYF	TGTGCCAGTAGTATGTCGACAGGGCGGTTAGAGACCCAGTACTTC
NA	TRBV12-5	TRBJ2-3	many	CASGLVPSDPQYF	TGTGCTAGTGGTTTGGTCCCTAGCGACCCGCAGTATTTT
TRBD1	TRBV3-1	TRBJ1-2	many	CASSQGQGLYYGYTF	TGTGCCAGCAGCCAAGGACAGGGGCTGTACTATGGCTACACCTTC
NA	TRBV28	TRBJ2-7	NA	CASSEIRAISYEQYF	TGTGCCAGCAGTGAGATCAGGGCCATAAGCTACGAGCAGTACTTC